This record looks at one TCR beta chain sequence and its context. No antigen is known for it. A much larger clone sits a single nucleotide away, making a read error possible. The data stem from a study of breast tumors, draining lymph nodes, adjacent tissues. Samples came from axillary lymph nodes draining the breast cancer. The CDR3 loop spans 17 amino acids. Per germline, CDR1 MDHEN and CDR2 SYDVKM. TCRdb re-derived calls from the multiplex PCR reads in MiXCR, one entry per CDR3 protein. The table lists under 150,000 distinct CDR3 sequences, approximately 20% of them singletons. Study-wide points: Findings are consistent with lymph node origin and intratumoral expansion of most tumor T cells. Compared with lymph nodes, tumors were less diverse; compared with nontumor tissue, more. Compared with basal-like, luminal-like tumors shared significantly more repertoire with nontumor tissue. That most tumor T cells come from lymph nodes remained unproven.

The TCR comes from a female donor with breast cancer. Some clones in this sample may be carry-over from other donors' samples. The V call is TRBV28, the J call TRBJ2-3; 7 positions agree with TRBD2. The source material was axillary lymph node tissue. Written as DNA, the CDR3 is TGTGCCAGCAGCCGCCTGACTGTGCGGGAGTCAGGAGATACGCAGTGTTTT. It translates to CASSRLTVRESGDTQCF.